This T cell receptor beta chain was sequenced for a study of CD8+ T cells in alopecia areata. Looking at the study overall: At a dose of 5 to 10 mg twice daily, oral tofacitinib was given to treated patients. Treated patients were scored for severity by percent of scalp affected. Study observations and caveats: Scalp samples also contribute reads from the resident alphabeta T cells found in normal skin. Lesional scalp exceeded normal scalp in clonality, especially in alopecia totalis/universalis.

This sample's treatment: oral pan-JAK inhibitor, 5-10 mg twice daily. The V end lost 6 bases, the J end lost 1 base, and 12 bases lay between the germline ends. This CDR3 spans 13 amino acids. CDR1 and CDR2 from the germline V gene are GTSNPN and SVGIG (reference sequence). cDNA serving as the sequencing template came from extracted, reverse transcribed RNA. The protocol was immunoSEQ multiplex PCR, while the TCRdb copy is restricted to in-frame clones and leaves out a portion. The sample has about 300,000 clones; 58% are singletons. Notes on this clone: Its antigen is not identified.

This sequence was found in a human donor with alopecia areata. The chain recombines TRBV30 with TRBJ1-1; D perhaps matches TRBD1 (5 bases). The sample in question was CD4+ T cells sorted from blood, obtained at week 24, from a patient treated with tofacitinib. CDR3 coding DNA: TGTGCCTGCCAAAAAAGGGGGAACACTGAAGCTTTCTTT. This codes for CACQKRGNTEAFF.